This section outlines one TCR beta chain sequence together with its context. The target antigen is unknown. Investigators reverse transcribed all isolated RNA, so they sequenced expressed TCRB transcripts. Profiled with immunoSEQ multiplex PCR; TCRdb holds only in-frame clones, not every one. The sample consists of around 330,000 clones, about 11% of them appearing once. The data were obtained in a study of beta chain features in type 1 diabetes. General study points: cDNA-based reads could over-represent cells with high TCR expression. Moderate yet significant TCRB CDR3 shortening was seen in Type 1 diabetes patients in all four CD4+ subsets.

The germline V gene encodes CDR1 ENHRY and CDR2 SYGVKD. The CDR3 sequence is 14 residues long. The V and J ends lost 6 bases and 1 base, in that order; junction bases with no gene match: 4. The sequenced sample consisted of naive CD4+ T cells from blood. The chain recombines TRBV10-3 with TRBJ2-3; 7 nucleotides align to TRBD2. This TCR came from a woman aged 30 to 39 in good health. The CDR3 DNA reads TGTGCCATCAGCAGACTAGCCGGCACAGATACGCAGTATTTT. This translates into CAISRLAGTDTQYF.